This entry lists 4 T cell receptor beta chains sequenced from one sample in a study of persistence of HIV-infected CD4 T cells. These receptors' antigens are unknown. Lysates of CMV-infected fibroblasts at around 9.8 ug/mL stimulated these cells. Sorting of responding CD4+ T cells relied on upregulated CD40 ligand together with CD69. The immunoSEQ assay was version 4, run in survey mode. Measured with immunoSEQ multiplex PCR; TCRdb has only the in-frame clones, and not every one. The sample includes 15,000 to 25,000 clones, about 84% of them seen just once. The sequencing used CD4+ T cells sorted from PBMCs after roughly 18-hour stimulation, collected from a patient who received antiretroviral therapy. These receptors originate from an adult man with HIV who was CMV-seropositive.

V and J are TRBV29-1 and TRBJ1-2; D might be TRBD1 (6 bases). The CDR3 sequence is 14 residues long. CDR1 and CDR2 from the germline V gene are SQVTM and ANQGSEA. V was pared by 4 bases and J by 2 bases, with 14 bases between. The chain's CDR3 is CSVGSKTGNYGYTF. Here the CDR3 DNA reads TGCAGCGTTGGCTCCAAGACAGGCAACTATGGCTACACCTTC. Filled out from reference TRBV29-1 and TRBJ1-2, the complete variable domain reads SAVISQKPSRDICQRGTSLTIQCQVDSQVTMMFWYRQQPGQSLTLIATANQGSEATYESGFVIDKFPISRPNLTFSTLTVSNMSPEDSSIYLCSVGSKTGNYGYTFGSGTRLTVV.

A note on this clone: The junction shows a germline mismatch at one end, possibly a read error. This chain links TRBV7-2 with TRBJ2-7, with TRBD2 identical over 12 bases. Germline V lookup: CDR1 SGHTA, CDR2 FQGNSA. CDR3 length: 14 residues. DNA for the CDR3: TGTGCCAGCAGCCTAGCGGGGGGGCCCTACGAGCAGTACTTC. This translates into CASSLAGGPYEQYF.

The V and J genes are TRBV9 and TRBJ1-1, with D tentatively TRBD1 (6 bases). There are 15 residues in the CDR3. Germline V gene sequence: CDR1 SGDLS, CDR2 YYNGEE. The V end lost 4 bases, the J end lost 5 bases, and 18 bases lay between the germline ends. CDR3 sequence reads: CASSPRGGARTEAFF. The DNA for the CDR3 is TGTGCCAGCAGCCCCCGAGGGGGGGCAAGGACTGAAGCTTTCTTT.

CDR3 in DNA: TGTGCCAGCAGCCTGTCCCGGGACATCTACGAGCAGTACTTC. Translated: CASSLSRDIYEQYF. This rearrangement joins TRBV27 to TRBJ2-7, with a tentative D call TRBD1 (6 bases). V was pared by 6 bases and J by 3 bases, with 15 bases between. The CDR3 runs 14 residues. CDR1 and CDR2 (germline): MNHEY, SMNVEV (reference sequence).